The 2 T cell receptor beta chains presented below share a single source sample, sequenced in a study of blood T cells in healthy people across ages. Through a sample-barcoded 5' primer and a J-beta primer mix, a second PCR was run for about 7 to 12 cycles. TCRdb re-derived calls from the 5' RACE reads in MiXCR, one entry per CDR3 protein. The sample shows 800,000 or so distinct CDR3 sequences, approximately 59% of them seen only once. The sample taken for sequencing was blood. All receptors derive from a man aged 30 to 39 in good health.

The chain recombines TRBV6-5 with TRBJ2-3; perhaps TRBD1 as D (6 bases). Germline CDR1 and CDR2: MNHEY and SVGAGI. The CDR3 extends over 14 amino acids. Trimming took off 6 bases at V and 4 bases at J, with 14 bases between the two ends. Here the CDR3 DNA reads TGTGCCAGCAGCACGGCAGGGGTCCCAGATACGCAGTATTTT. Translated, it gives CASSTAGVPDTQYF.

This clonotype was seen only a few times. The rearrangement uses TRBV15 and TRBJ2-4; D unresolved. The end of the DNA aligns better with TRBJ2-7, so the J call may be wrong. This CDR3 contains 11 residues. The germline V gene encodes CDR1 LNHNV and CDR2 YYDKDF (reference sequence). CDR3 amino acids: CATSNGYEQYF. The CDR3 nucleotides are TGTGCCACCAGCAATGGCTACGAGCAGTACTTC.